Presented here are 20 T cell receptor beta chains from one specimen sequenced in a study of cytomegalovirus exposure and HLA in healthy donors. It was with 60 Vbeta and 13 Jbeta primers that the PCR ran. Clones were sequenced by immunoSEQ multiplex PCR, and TCRdb holds only the in-frame ones, with some missing. The ten top clones account for 0.65% to 0.75%, within a sample of about 200,000 clones. The source material was PBMCs. The receptors shown here come from a boy aged 5-17 years in good health and CMV-seronegative.

V gene TRBV28 combines with J gene TRBJ2-7; 8 nucleotides align to TRBD1. Germline trimming cut 4 bases from V and 2 bases from J; bases unmatched to any gene: 7. The CDR3 spans 15 residues. The germline CDR1 and CDR2 sequences are MDHEN and SYDVKM. The CDR3 DNA is TGTGCCAGCAGTTCCCGGGACAGGTACACCTACGAGCAGTACTTC. It specifies CASSSRDRYTYEQYF.

The chain combines TRBV27 with TRBJ1-5; a weak D match, TRBD1 (5 bases). The CDR3 is 13 residues long. V was trimmed by 4 bases and J by 3 bases, leaving 7 bases between them. Germline V lookup: CDR1 MNHEY, CDR2 SMNVEV (reference sequence). Written as DNA, the CDR3 is TGTGCCAGCAGTTGGGACTCCAATCAGCCCCAGCATTTT. It codes for CASSWDSNQPQHF.

The CDR3 DNA follows: TGTGCCTGGAACTCAGGGAGGGAGAGGATCTATGGCTACACCTTC. This codes for CAWNSGRERIYGYTF. The chain is built from TRBV30 and TRBJ1-2, with D maybe TRBD1 (5 bases). The CDR3 extends over 15 amino acids. Germline V lookup: CDR1 GTSNPN, CDR2 SVGIG (reference sequence). Trimming cost V 4 bases and J 4 bases, with 19 bases left between them.

The chain has TRBV5-8 and TRBJ1-2; TRBD1 is a possible D gene (6 bases). The length of the CDR3 is 12 residues. Germline CDR1 is SGHTS and CDR2 is YDEGEE. V was shortened by 0 bases and J by 8 bases, with 8 bases between the two germline ends. As DNA, the CDR3 is TGTGCCAGCAGCTTGGGGGGGCTAGGCTACACCTTC. Its protein product is CASSLGGLGYTF.

The chain uses TRBV28 and TRBJ1-2; tentatively, D is TRBD1 (5 bases). The CDR3 extends over 15 amino acids. V was pared by 4 bases and J by 3 bases, with 15 bases between. Germline V lookup: CDR1 MDHEN, CDR2 SYDVKM. The CDR3 loop reads CASSSSGLLDYGYTF. CDR3 coding DNA: TGTGCCAGCAGTTCGTCAGGGTTATTAGACTATGGCTACACCTTC.

The chain uses TRBV2 and TRBJ2-4; 7 nucleotides match TRBD2. The CDR3 is 13 amino acids. Trimming took 8 bases from V and 6 from J; bases not matched to a gene: 7. Germline V gene lookup returns CDR1 SNHLY and CDR2 FYNNEI. CDR3 region: CASRRGEGNIQYF. CDR3 DNA: TGTGCCAGCCGCCGAGGGGAGGGAAACATTCAGTACTTC.

The chain uses TRBV5-5 and TRBJ2-1, with TRBD1 as a possible D gene (5 bases). V was trimmed by 3 bases and J by 8 bases, leaving 15 bases between them. This CDR3 contains 14 residues. From germline, CDR1 is SGHKS and CDR2 YYEKEE (reference sequence). The CDR3 nucleotides are TGTGCCAGCAGCTGGCGGCCAGGGCAGGATGAGCAGTTCTTC. It yields the protein CASSWRPGQDEQFF.

The genes are TRBV4-1 and TRBJ2-7, with D maybe TRBD2 (5 bases). Germline-derived CDR1 and CDR2 are MGHRA and YSYEKL. CDR3 length: 13 residues. Between the trimmed V and J ends, which lost 1 base and 6 bases, there was a span of 10 bases. The CDR3 is CASSQGLAREQYF. CDR3 sequence (DNA): TGCGCCAGCAGCCAAGGCCTAGCACGCGAGCAGTACTTC.

The chain is built from TRBV7-8 and TRBJ2-6; tentative D call: TRBD2 (6 bases). V was shortened by 1 base and J by 4 bases, with 11 bases between the two germline ends. Germline CDR1 reads SGHVS; CDR2 reads FQNEAQ. The CDR3 totals 16 residues. The CDR3 spells CASSLDGAGGANVLTF. CDR3 DNA sequence: TGTGCCAGCAGCTTAGATGGGGCGGGAGGGGCCAACGTCCTGACTTTC.

The chain is built from TRBV2 and TRBJ2-1; D gene ambiguous. V lost 3 bases, J lost 1 base, and 7 bases lay in between. Germline lookup yields CDR1 SNHLY and CDR2 FYNNEI. The CDR3 runs 14 residues. The DNA for the CDR3 is TGTGCCAGCAGTGACTCTCTTTCCTACAATGAGCAGTTCTTC. Protein sequence: CASSDSLSYNEQFF.

The chain is built from TRBV6-1 and TRBJ2-3; 10 bases are shared with TRBD1. The trim removed 8 bases at V and 5 bases at J, leaving 7 bases unmatched. There are 14 residues in the CDR3. Germline V gene sequence: CDR1 MNHNS, CDR2 SASEGT. CDR3 in amino acids: CASLDRGLGDTQYF. The CDR3 DNA sequence: TGTGCCAGCCTAGACAGGGGGCTGGGAGATACGCAGTATTTT.

This chain links TRBV19 with TRBJ2-6; 8 nucleotides match TRBD1. Germline V gene data show CDR1 as LNHDA and CDR2 as SQIVND (reference sequence). The CDR3 has 17 amino acids. Germline trimming cut 7 bases from V and 0 bases from J; bases unmatched to any gene: 8. The CDR3 nucleotides read TGTGCCAGTACCCCGACAGGGGCCTCCTCTGGGGCCAACGTCCTGACTTTC. It yields the protein CASTPTGASSGANVLTF. Full variable domain (missing parts from reference TRBV19 and TRBJ2-6): DGGITQSPKYLFRKEGQNVTLSCEQNLNHDAMYWYRQDPGQGLRLIYYSQIVNDFQKGDIAEGYSVSREKKESFPLTVTSAQKNPTAFYLCASTPTGASSGANVLTFGAGSRLTVL.

This chain connects TRBV5-8 to TRBJ1-2; the match to TRBD1 covers 8 bases. The length of the CDR3 is 17 residues. CDR1 is SGHTS and CDR2 is YDEGEE in the germline V gene. Trimming at V came to 0 bases and at J to 3 bases, leaving 10 bases not matched to a gene. This chain's CDR3 is CASSLGTGSFIYYGYTF. The CDR3 DNA sequence: TGTGCCAGCAGCTTGGGGACAGGGAGTTTTATATACTATGGCTACACCTTC.

The rearrangement joins TRBV19 to TRBJ1-5; D gene uncertain. V was shortened by 8 bases and J by 5 bases, with 19 bases between the two germline ends. Germline CDR1 is LNHDA and CDR2 is SQIVND (reference sequence). The CDR3 is 15 residues long. CDR3 residues: CASRILGGFDQPQHF. The CDR3 DNA reads as TGTGCCAGTCGCATCTTGGGAGGTTTTGATCAGCCCCAGCATTTT.

The chain recombines TRBV6-1 with TRBJ2-5; possible D gene TRBD2, 5 bases. Germline V CDR1 and CDR2: MNHNS, SASEGT. The CDR3 covers 17 residues. V gave up 0 bases and J gave up 1 base, with 15 bases separating them. CDR3 sequence (DNA): TGTGCCAGCAGTGAAGCCGCTAGCACAGACTTCCAAGAGACCCAGTACTTC. Encoded protein: CASSEAASTDFQETQYF.

The chain uses TRBV27 and TRBJ2-7; possible D gene TRBD1, 6 bases. Germline V CDR1 and CDR2: MNHEY, SMNVEV (reference sequence). The length of the CDR3 is 13 residues. Trimming took off 0 bases at V and 4 bases at J, with 7 bases between the two ends. The CDR3 sequence: CASSLSGAYEQYF. CDR3 coding DNA: TGTGCCAGCAGTTTATCGGGGGCTTACGAGCAGTACTTC.

The J gene is TRBJ1-1, the V gene TRBV27, with 7 bases identical to TRBD1. With 11 bases clipped from V and 2 bases from J, the junction kept 8 bases outside the gene matches. Germline V gives CDR1 MNHEY, CDR2 SMNVEV (reference sequence). The CDR3 spans 13 residues. The chain's CDR3 is CAARTGPNTEAFF. Written as DNA, the CDR3 is TGTGCCGCCCGGACAGGACCTAACACTGAAGCTTTCTTT.

The chain joins TRBV7-9 to TRBJ1-5; no firm D call. Germline V gene sequence: CDR1 SEHNR, CDR2 FQNEAQ (reference sequence). The V end lost 5 bases, the J end lost 4 bases, and 9 bases lay between the germline ends. The CDR3 consists of 13 residues. The CDR3 nucleotides read TGTGCCAGCAGCCCTGAGGGAAATCAGCCCCAGCATTTT. Translating gives CASSPEGNQPQHF.

The rearrangement joins TRBV27 to TRBJ2-7; 10 bases line up with TRBD1. Germline assignment: CDR1 MNHEY and CDR2 SMNVEV (reference sequence). This CDR3 region has 16 residues. J gave up 4 bases and V 2 bases, and 8 bases lay outside the gene matches. The chain's CDR3 is CASSLLRTGGQYEQYF. CDR3 DNA: TGTGCCAGCAGTTTACTCCGGACAGGGGGTCAGTACGAGCAGTACTTC.

The J gene is TRBJ1-1, the V gene TRBV7-8; D may be TRBD1 (5 bases). The V end lost 5 bases, the J end lost 3 bases, and 19 bases lay between the germline ends. CDR3 length: 16 residues. CDR1 is SGHVS, CDR2 FQNEAQ, per germline. The CDR3 DNA reads as TGTGCCAGCAGCCCCTCGGCGGGACTCGTATACACTGAAGCTTTCTTT. This codes for CASSPSAGLVYTEAFF.